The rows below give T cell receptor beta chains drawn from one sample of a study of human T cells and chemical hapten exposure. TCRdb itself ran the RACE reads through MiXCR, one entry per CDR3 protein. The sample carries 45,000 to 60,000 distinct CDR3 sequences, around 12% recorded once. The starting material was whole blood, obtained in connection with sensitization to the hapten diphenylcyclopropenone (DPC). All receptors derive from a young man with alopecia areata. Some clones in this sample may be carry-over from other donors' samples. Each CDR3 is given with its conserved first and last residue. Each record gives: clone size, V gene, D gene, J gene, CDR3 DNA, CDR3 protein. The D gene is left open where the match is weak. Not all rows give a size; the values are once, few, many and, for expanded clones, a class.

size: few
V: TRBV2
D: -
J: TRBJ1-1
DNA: TGTGCCAGCAGTGAAGTCGACGGAGGAACGAACACTGAAGCTTTCTTT
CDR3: CASSEVDGGTNTEAFF

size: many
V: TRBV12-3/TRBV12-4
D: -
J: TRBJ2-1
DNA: TGTGCCAGCAGTAATTTATGGGGTTGGGTCAACTCCTACAATGAGCAGTTCTTC
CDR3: CASSNLWGWVNSYNEQFF

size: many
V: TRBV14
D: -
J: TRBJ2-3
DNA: TGTGCCAGCAGCGCGCGGGGTCATACGCAGTATTTT
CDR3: CASSARGHTQYF

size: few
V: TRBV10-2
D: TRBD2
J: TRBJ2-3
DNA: TGCGCCAGCAGTGATAGTCAGCGGGGGGGCACAGATACGCAGTATTTT
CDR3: CASSDSQRGGTDTQYF

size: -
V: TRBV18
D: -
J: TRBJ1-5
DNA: TGTGCCAGCTCACAAGATAGCAATCAGCCCCAGCATTTT
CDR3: CASSQDSNQPQHF

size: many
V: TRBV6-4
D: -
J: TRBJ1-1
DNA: TGTGCCAGCAGCCGAAGCGCAGGATTTAACACTGAAGCTTTCTTT
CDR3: CASSRSAGFNTEAFF

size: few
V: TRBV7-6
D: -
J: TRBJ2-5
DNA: TGTGCCAGCAGCTTTACCCTGGACGGAGAGACCCAGTACTTC
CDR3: CASSFTLDGETQYF

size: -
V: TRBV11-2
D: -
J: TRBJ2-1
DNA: TGTGCCAGCAGCTTCTCCTACAATGAGCAGTTCTTC
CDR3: CASSFSYNEQFF

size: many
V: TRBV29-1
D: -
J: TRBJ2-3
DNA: TGCAGCGTGAGCCGGGGTAGAGGAGATACGCAGTATTTT
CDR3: CSVSRGRGDTQYF

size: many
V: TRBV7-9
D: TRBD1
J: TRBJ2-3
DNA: TGTGCCAGCAGCTTGTACAGGGGGCGAAGATTGGTAACGAAGGATCCAGATACGCAGTATTTT
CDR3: CASSLYRGRRLVTKDPDTQYF

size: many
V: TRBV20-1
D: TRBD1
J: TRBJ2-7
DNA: TGCAGTGCTAGTTGGGACAGTTCCTCCTACGAGCAGTACTTC
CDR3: CSASWDSSSYEQYF

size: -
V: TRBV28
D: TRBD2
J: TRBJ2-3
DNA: TGTGCCAGCCCCCCTGCGGGGGGCAGCACAGATACGCAGTATTTT
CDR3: CASPPAGGSTDTQYF

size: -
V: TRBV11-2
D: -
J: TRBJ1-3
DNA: TGTGCCAGCACTCAAGATGTAAACACCATATATTTT
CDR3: CASTQDVNTIYF

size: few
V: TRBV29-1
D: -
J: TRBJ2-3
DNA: TGCAGCGTTTCCAGAGGGGTCGCAGATACGCAGTATTTT
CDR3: CSVSRGVADTQYF

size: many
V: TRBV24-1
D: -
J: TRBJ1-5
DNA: TGTGCCACCAGTGATTCAGCTCATCAGCCCCAGCATTTT
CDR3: CATSDSAHQPQHF

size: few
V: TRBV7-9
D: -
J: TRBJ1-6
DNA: TGTGCCAGCAGCTTGGGCCCGGCCTCACCCCTCCACTTT
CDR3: CASSLGPASPLHF

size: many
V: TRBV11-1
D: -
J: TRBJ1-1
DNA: TGTGCCAGCAGCCTACTCGGGGCAGGGATGAACACTGAAGCTTTCTTT
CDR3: CASSLLGAGMNTEAFF

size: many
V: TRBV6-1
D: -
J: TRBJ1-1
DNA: TGTGCCAGCAGTGACATGAACACTGAAGCTTTCTTT
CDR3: CASSDMNTEAFF

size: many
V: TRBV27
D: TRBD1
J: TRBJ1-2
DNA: TGTGCCAGCAGTAAAGGGGGCGCATCCTATGGCTACACCTTC
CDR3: CASSKGGASYGYTF

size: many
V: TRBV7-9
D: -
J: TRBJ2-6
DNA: TGTGGTACGCGGCGGATCCGCGGGGCCAACGTCCTGACTTTC
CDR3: CGTRRIRGANVLTF

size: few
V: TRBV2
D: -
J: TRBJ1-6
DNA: TGTGCCAGCAAGGACACCTACAATTCACCCCTCCACTTT
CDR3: CASKDTYNSPLHF

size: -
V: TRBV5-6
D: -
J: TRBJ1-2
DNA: TGTGCCAGCAGCTCCACCTCCTATGGCTACACCTTC
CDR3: CASSSTSYGYTF

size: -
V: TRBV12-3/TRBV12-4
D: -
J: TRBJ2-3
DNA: TGTGCCAGCAGTTCGAGGCCTAGCACAGATACGCAGTATTTT
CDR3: CASSSRPSTDTQYF

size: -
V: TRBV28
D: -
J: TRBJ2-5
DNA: TGTGCCAGCAGTGGATACCCTCAAGAGACCCAGTACTTC
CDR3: CASSGYPQETQYF

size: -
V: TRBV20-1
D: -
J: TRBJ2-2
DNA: TGCAGTGCTAGAAAGGGGTTGGGCACCGGGGAGCTGTTTTTT
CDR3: CSARKGLGTGELFF

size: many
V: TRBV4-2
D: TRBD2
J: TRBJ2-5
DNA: TGTGCCAGCAGCCAAGGAAGCGGGGCATCTAAAGAGACCCAGTACTTC
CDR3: CASSQGSGASKETQYF

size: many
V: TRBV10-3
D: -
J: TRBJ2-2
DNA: TGTGCCATCAGTGATTCCGGCGATTACACCGGGGAGCTGTTTTTT
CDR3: CAISDSGDYTGELFF

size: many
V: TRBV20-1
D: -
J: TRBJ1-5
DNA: TGCAGTGCTAGCGGTGGGTTGGGGGGTCAGCCCCAGCATTTT
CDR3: CSASGGLGGQPQHF

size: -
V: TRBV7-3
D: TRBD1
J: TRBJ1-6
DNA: TGTGCCAGCAGTTTACAGGGGGCCTATAATTCACCCCTCCACTTT
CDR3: CASSLQGAYNSPLHF

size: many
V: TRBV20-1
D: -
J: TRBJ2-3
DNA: TGCAGTGCTAGGCCGACTACCACAGATACGCAGTATTTT
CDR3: CSARPTTTDTQYF

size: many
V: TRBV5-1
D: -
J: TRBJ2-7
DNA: TGCGCCAGCAGCTTGGAACAGGGATGGGGCGAGCAGTACTTC
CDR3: CASSLEQGWGEQYF

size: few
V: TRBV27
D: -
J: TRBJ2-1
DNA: TGTGCCAGCAGTTTAGGGGGCCCTTACAATGAGCAGTTCTTC
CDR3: CASSLGGPYNEQFF

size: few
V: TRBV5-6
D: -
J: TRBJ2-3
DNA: TGTGCCAGCAGCTTGTCCGGGGGAGCAGATACGCAGTATTTT
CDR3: CASSLSGGADTQYF

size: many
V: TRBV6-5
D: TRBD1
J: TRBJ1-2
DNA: TGTGCCAGCAGTTACCTAGGACAGGGTTCCGGCTATGGCTACACCTTC
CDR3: CASSYLGQGSGYGYTF

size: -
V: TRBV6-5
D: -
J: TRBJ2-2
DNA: TGTGCCAGCAGTTACGGGCAGCGAGTAAACGGGGAGCTGTTTTTT
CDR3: CASSYGQRVNGELFF